The sequence of this TCR beta chain was determined in a study of blood T cell repertoires in COVID-19. Looking at the study overall: Sources were T cells, B-cell-depleted T cells, or PBMCs; the material itself was cDNA or gDNA.

The assay was immunoSEQ multiplex PCR, and TCRdb's table has in-frame clones only and misses some. The sample shows 260,000 or so clones, approximately 87% of them seen only once. The CDR3 loop spans 17 amino acids. Looked up from germline, CDR1 is ENHRY and CDR2 is SYGVKD. With V trimmed by 7 bases and J by 5 bases, 17 bases remained unmatched. The origin of this receptor is a human donor in a cohort sampled during active COVID-19. The gene calls are TRBV10-3 and TRBJ1-1; TRBD1 matches 9 bases. Input material: peripheral blood. The DNA of the CDR3 is TGTGCCATCACCCACCTCCCGGGACAGGGCCCGAAGACTGAAGCTTTCTTT. Translating gives CAITHLPGQGPKTEAFF.